This TCR beta chain was sequenced during a study of regulatory T cells in long-lasting Graves disease (dated by TCRdb to the early 2020s). Regarding the complete study: In the newly diagnosed Graves' disease group, patients had been taking antithyroid drugs for less than 3 months. TCR sequencing covered some 13 persistent and roughly 20 newly diagnosed Graves' disease patients, 33 samples in total. Peripheral blood TCR sequencing and RNA sequencing compared persistent Graves' disease patients with newly diagnosed Graves' disease patients. The study took place in China and was registered as a clinical trial.

Preparation of the library involved multiplex PCR. Instrument on record: Illumina HiSeq 4000. iRepertoire HTBI primers and Arm-PCR amplification of CDR3 regions were used to construct TCR beta libraries. Before sequencing, the PCR products went through gel purification. In the authors' own workflow: Gene usage analysis of CDR3 amino acid clonotypes relied on the 55 to 80 TRBV and 13 to 15 TRBJ segments identified across samples. Filtered high-quality paired reads were merged into contigs using COPE and FqMerger. Contigs were aligned with BLAST to IMGT TRBV, TRBD and TRBJ reference genes, and CDR3 was defined per IMGT. Clonotypes above 0.1% frequency were classified as highly expanded clones. Shannon entropy was used to measure repertoire diversity, and the Gini coefficient was used to measure V-J evenness. Clonotypes shared by more than one individual were considered public. TCRdb trimmed the raw reads at Q25, called clones with MiXCR and kept productive beta chains. Merged by CDR3 protein, the rows form single entries marked with the most common genes and DNA. For this entry, the V and J calls and clone size follow TCRdb and not the study's own pipeline. This sample lists hundreds of thousands of distinct CDR3 sequences; approximately 15% were detected once. Jointly, the top ten make up over 7.5% of the sample.

This specimen's time point label, per the study, means: newly diagnosed GD, antithyroid drugs for less than 3 months. For both TCR sequencing and RNA sequencing, RNA was extracted from PBMCs in TRIzol. The diagnosis of Graves' disease followed American Thyroid Association guidelines. Patients were recruited from an endocrinology department in Xi'an, China. Each patient gave about 10 milliliters of peripheral blood, collected in an EDTA anticoagulant tube. PBMCs were isolated by Ficoll Paque Plus density gradient separation without further T cell sorting. An Agilent 2100 Bioanalyzer and agarose gel were used to assess RNA quality, and a NanoDrop 2000 was used to measure RNA concentration. V was cut back by 7 bases and J by 1 base, leaving a gap of 12 bases between them. From the cysteine up to the phenylalanine, the CDR3 has a length of 14 residues. The CDR3 DNA has 42 bases and is translated from base 1. CDR1 LNHDA and CDR2 SQIVND are derived from the germline V gene (reference sequence).

In the case of this clonotype: Its antigen is currently not known. The sample holds no much larger clone one base away, and base qualities are not on file.

The investigation overall reported the following: As a limitation, the authors acknowledged that the small sample size may reduce accuracy. A larger number of public clonotypes was shared among persistent patients (approximately 3,000) than among newly diagnosed patients (roughly 970). Because the primary lesion, thyroid tissue, could not be accessed, the study looked at peripheral blood alone. Sequencing and analysis were restricted to the TCR beta chain. Compared with newly diagnosed patients, persistent Graves' disease patients had lower TCR Shannon entropy and fewer highly expanded clones, which suggests clonal expansion. Persistent disease showed preferential use of TRBV28, TRBJ1-2 and TRBJ2-5, whereas newly diagnosed disease favored TRBV20-1 and TRBJ2-1.

This sample also appeared in a second study, on T cells in Graves' hyperthyroidism and ophthalmopathy. As the second publication notes: Stable Graves' hyperthyroidism was defined as no progression to ophthalmopathy during 18 months of follow-up. The hyperthyroidism patients were between 18 and 65 years old and newly diagnosed, with a disease duration of less than 2 months. The study excluded patients with uncontrolled infections, other autoimmune diseases, pregnancy or lactation. Clinical symptoms, serum thyroxine and TRAb, thyroid ultrasound, and orbital computed tomography formed the basis for the diagnoses. The first round of RT-PCR for the TCR CDR3 was performed with the HTBI primer set and the Qiagen OneStep RT-PCR kit. Most expanded thyroid clonotypes (frequency above 0.001) were also found in blood, which suggests that blood repertoires may mirror thyroid immune responses. In cross-validation, a model built on a 13 V-J signature told ophthalmopathy apart from stable hyperthyroidism with approximately 90% sensitivity and about 81% specificity, and in testing the same model reached 80%/75%. In validation, progression to ophthalmopathy was predicted by the model with almost 71% sensitivity and around 75% specificity, a median of approximately 6.5 months before onset. To identify distinguishing TCR V-J signatures, a discovery cohort of about 100 patients was used, comprising 40 to 45 with Graves' ophthalmopathy and approximately 58 with stable Graves' hyperthyroidism. Whether ophthalmopathy could be predicted prospectively was tested in an independent validation cohort made up of roughly 19 hyperthyroidism patients plus 17 patients who later progressed to ophthalmopathy. The roughly 100 discovery patients were randomly split 7:3 into training and test sets. In addition, the study compared T-cell repertoires in thyroid tissue and in blood from about 6 Graves' hyperthyroidism patients. After blood sampling, hyperthyroidism patients were treated with methimazole at a starting dose of 30 mg daily, and ophthalmopathy patients were treated with high-dose intravenous methylprednisolone. The libraries were constructed in a second round of multiplex PCR and then size-selected and purified. Libraries were sequenced paired-end with 100 bp reads on an Illumina HiSeq2000. SOAPnuke was used to process the raw data, with reads discarded if the reads contained adapters or uncalled bases, had a mean Phred below 15, or lacked an exact constant-primer or identifier match. High-quality paired reads were merged using COPE v1.2.5, and each unique nucleotide sequence was defined as a clonotype. MiTCR v1.1 was used to align clonotypes to the IMGT TRBV, TRBD and TRBJ reference segments. Only V-J combinations with frequency above 0.0001, covering about 99% of repertoires, were analysed. The TCS score was defined as F50 (clonal expansion) divided by E x V (chaos), with BLOSUM62-based TCRdist calculated between CDR3 peptides within each V-J. Welch's t-statistics and random forest reduced 500 to 550 V-J features to some 14, which were used in a naive Bayes classifier (R e1071). Sample size was not statistically predetermined, and investigators were not blinded to group allocation. The paper reports TCR Vbeta CDR3 sequencing of some 140 peripheral blood samples: some 41 ophthalmopathy, over 70 hyperthyroidism and around 17 progressor patients.

Material: peripheral blood mononuclear cells (PBMCs), obtained at new diagnosis, from a patient treated with antithyroid drugs. The chain joins TRBV19 to TRBJ2-3, with a tentative D gene TRBD1 over 6 matching bases. The receptor was derived from a man under 40 with Graves disease. Donor details come from another sample of the same person, matched by shared clones. CDR3 sequence: CASNQGPGTDTQYF. DNA sequence: TGTGCCAGTAACCAGGGGCCTGGCACAGATACGCAGTATTTT.